The clone carrying this T cell receptor (beta chain) was detected only a few times. These data originate in a study of Graves' ophthalmopathy and Graves' hyperthyroidism. The CDR3 is 18 residues long. The germline CDR1 and CDR2 sequences are MNHEY and SMNVEV (reference sequence). Trimming removed 5 bases from V and 7 bases from J; junction bases left unmatched: 18. Ineligible for inclusion were patients with other autoimmune diseases, uncontrolled infections, pregnancy or lactation. As the template, RNA transcripts were used to amplify TCR beta CDR3 regions. An initial RT-PCR round employing HTBI primers preceded a second-round multiplex PCR. Using its own MiXCR run on the multiplex PCR reads, TCRdb lists one record per CDR3 protein. The data hold about 500,000 distinct CDR3 sequences, with approximately 14% observed a single time.

Sequencing was carried out using blood. The source is a woman aged 25-40 years with Graves' ophthalmopathy. The J gene is TRBJ2-7, the V gene TRBV27; 12 bases map to TRBD2. The CDR3 protein is CASSKRTGGTSGLGEQYF. As DNA, the CDR3 is TGTGCCAGCAGTAAACGGACAGGGGGGACTAGCGGGTTGGGTGAGCAGTACTTC.